This T cell receptor beta chain was recovered during a study of read filtering for tumor transcriptome and immune sequencing. Study background: Transcriptome libraries were built from DNase-treated RNA. General observations from the study: This fraction held mixed bone marrow immune cells after CD138-negative sorting.

The V segment lost 1 base and the J segment 10 bases; nucleotides outside the gene matches: 10. The CDR3 has 15 amino acids. Germline CDR1 reads LNHDA; CDR2 reads SQIVND (reference sequence). From about 0.4 ug of RNA, a library with molecular barcoded alpha/delta and beta/gamma adaptors was made. TCRdb recomputed calls from the reads with MiXCR, one row per CDR3 protein. The table lists 130,000 or so distinct CDR3 sequences, over 10% of them singletons. This clonotype showed up just a few times. No antigen is known for it. Sequencing used a population of CD138-negative cells sorted from bone marrow. The chain is built from TRBV19 and TRBJ2-1, with 7 bases that match TRBD2. The TCR was taken from a donor aged 40 or over with multiple myeloma. The DNA for the CDR3 is TGTGCCAGTAGTATAGGCGGGAGCCCCTTCCAGGAGCAGTTCTTC. Amino acid sequence: CASSIGGSPFQEQFF.